The 25 T cell receptor beta chains given below trace back to one sample, sequenced in a study of T cell repertoires in cytomegalovirus infection. TCRdb recomputed calls from the reads with MiXCR, one row per CDR3 protein. This repertoire shows around 630,000 distinct CDR3 sequences, roughly 26% found once; its top ten account for roughly 8%. The source material was CD8+ T cells from PBMCs. Receptors were obtained from a human donor in good health (CMV status not recorded). Some clones in this sample may be carry-over from other donors' samples.

The table lists this clonotype with a few counts. The V call is TRBV29-1, the J call TRBJ2-1; 10 positions agree with TRBD2. Germline CDR1 and CDR2: SQVTM and ANQGSEA. This CDR3 comprises 15 residues. V shed 3 bases, J shed 3 bases, and the junction held 5 bases outside the gene matches. The CDR3 DNA reads TGCAGCGTTGAGGAGCGGGGGGGCTTCTACAATGAGCAGTTCTTC. Encoded protein: CSVEERGGFYNEQFF.

The V gene is TRBV6-2 or TRBV6-3, the J gene TRBJ2-3, with D perhaps TRBD2 (5 bases). The CDR3 is made up of 13 amino acids. The germline V gene has CDR1 MNHEY and CDR2 SVGEGT. The ends were cut back, 1 base at V and 5 bases at J, with 7 bases in the middle. CDR3 residues: CASSYWTQDTQYF. DNA of the CDR3: TGTGCCAGCAGTTACTGGACTCAAGATACGCAGTATTTT.

The chain carries TRBV28 and TRBJ2-7; 10 bases line up with TRBD1. This CDR3 has 19 amino acids. CDR1 and CDR2 from the germline V gene are MDHEN and SYDVKM. V trimming: 3 bases; J trimming: 2 bases; junction bases outside the gene matches: 16. The chain's CDR3 is CASSFSLGTGASIPYEQYV. DNA of the CDR3: TGTGCCAGCAGTTTCTCCCTAGGGACAGGGGCATCGATTCCCTACGAGCAGTACGTC.

A word on this clonotype: At one end, the junction sequence differs from germline, possibly due to a read error. J is TRBJ2-3 and V is TRBV28; D unresolved. The CDR3 totals 11 residues. CDR1 is MDHEN and CDR2 is SYDVKM in the germline V gene. For the CDR3, the DNA is TGTGCCAACAGTACGATAGATACGCAGTATTTT. This sequence encodes CANSTIDTQYF.

The rearrangement joins TRBV28 to TRBJ2-7; the D is unclear. The CDR3 is 17 amino acids. The germline gives CDR1 MDHEN, CDR2 SYDVKM. Trimming removed 4 bases at V and 0 bases at J, with 19 bases between. The CDR3 bases are TGTGCCAGCAGTTCGTCCCCCTCCGGACGGTTCTCCTACGAGCAGTACGTC. It specifies CASSSSPSGRFSYEQYV.

This chain uses TRBV28 with TRBJ2-2; TRBD1 matches at 7 bases. CDR1 is MDHEN and CDR2 is SYDVKM in the germline V gene. CDR3 length: 15 residues. Losses at the gene ends were 6 bases for V and 0 bases for J; bases not matched to a gene: 4. CDR3 sequence (DNA): TGTGCCAGCAGACCCCAGGGGGCGAACACCGGGGAGCTGTTTTTT. Its protein product is CASRPQGANTGELFF. Variable domain in full (rest from reference TRBV28 and TRBJ2-2): DVKVTQSSRYLVKRTGEKVFLECVQDMDHENMFWYRQDPGLGLRLIYFSYDVKMKEKGDIPEGYSVSREKKERFSLILESASTNQTSMYLCASRPQGANTGELFFGEGSRLTVL.

The chain uses TRBV5-4 and TRBJ1-6; D uncertain. Per germline, CDR1 SGHNT and CDR2 YYREEE (reference sequence). V shed 4 bases and J shed 4 bases, with 9 bases lying between them. This CDR3 region has 14 residues. CDR3 sequence reads: CASSPPHYNSPLHF. The CDR3 nucleotides read TGTGCCAGCAGCCCCCCCCATTATAATTCACCCCTCCACTTT.

The sample holds many counts of this clonotype. V usage is TRBV7-2 and J usage is TRBJ2-2; 9 nucleotides match TRBD2. CDR1 and CDR2 from the germline V gene are SGHTA and FQGNSA. This CDR3 has 19 amino acids. With V trimmed by 1 base and J by 7 bases, 16 bases remained unmatched. CDR3 nucleotide sequence: TGTGCCAGCAGCTTAGTCCCGCCTGGCGGGGGGGCCAAGTACGGGGAGCTGTTTTTT. Encoded protein: CASSLVPPGGGAKYGELFF.

J is TRBJ1-1 and V is TRBV12-3 or TRBV12-4; maybe TRBD1 (6 bases). Trimming took 3 bases from V and 6 from J, leaving 11 bases between them. The CDR3 contains 13 residues. The CDR3, as DNA: TGTGCCAGCAGTTTGATGGGGGCGGCTGAAGCTTTCTTT. It translates to CASSLMGAAEAFF.

With regard to this clonotype: Given a much more abundant clone one base away, this may be a read error. CDR3 amino acids: CASSQDRGAGSTYNEQFF. The CDR3 nucleotides are TGCGCCAGCAGCCAAGATCGGGGAGCGGGGAGCACCTACAATGAGCAGTTCTTC. This chain uses TRBV4-1 with TRBJ2-1; 7 bases match TRBD2. CDR3 length: 18 amino acids. In germline, CDR1 is MGHRA, CDR2 YSYEKL. V lost 0 bases to trimming and J lost 2 bases; unmatched junction nucleotides: 10.

The rearrangement joins TRBV29-1 to TRBJ2-1; 9 bases map to TRBD1. V lost 2 bases to trimming and J lost 13 bases; unmatched junction nucleotides: 6. Germline assignment: CDR1 SQVTM and CDR2 ANQGSEA. The CDR3 is made up of 12 amino acids. Here the CDR3 reads CSVEKQGAEQFF. The DNA for the CDR3 is TGCAGCGTTGAAAAACAGGGGGCGGAACAGTTCTTC.

This clonotype was seen at least ten times. The chain combines TRBV11-2 with TRBJ2-7; no reliable D call. Trimming shortened V by 0 bases and J by 1 base, and 16 bases separated the two germline ends. CDR1 and CDR2 from the germline V gene are SGHAT and FQNNGV. The CDR3 has 17 amino acids. The CDR3 is CASSLEAKAKSSYEQYV. CDR3 nucleotide sequence: TGTGCCAGCAGCTTAGAGGCTAAGGCCAAGTCGTCCTACGAGCAGTACGTC.

The J gene is TRBJ2-1, the V gene TRBV27, with TRBD2 matching over 8 bases. Germline V gene lookup returns CDR1 MNHEY and CDR2 SMNVEV (reference sequence). This CDR3 comprises 15 residues. V lost 10 bases and J lost 9; bases outside the gene matches: 17. CDR3 sequence reads: CANSFSGAILSEQFF. The DNA of the CDR3 is TGTGCCAACAGCTTTAGCGGGGCCATTTTATCTGAGCAGTTCTTC.

This clonotype was recorded many times. The chain links TRBV7-6 to TRBJ2-2, with 9 nucleotides matching TRBD2. The germline V gene encodes CDR1 SGHVS and CDR2 FNYEAQ. There are 19 residues in the CDR3. V trimming: 5 bases; J trimming: 4 bases; junction bases outside the gene matches: 17. The CDR3 sequence: CASSLPFAAGGPGTGELFF. The CDR3, as DNA: TGTGCCAGCAGCCTACCCTTTGCAGCGGGGGGCCCGGGCACCGGGGAGCTGTTTTTT.

This clonotype was seen a few times. At one of its ends the junction is not consistent with the germline gene, which may arise from a read error. This sequence joins TRBV7-7 and TRBJ2-1, with 10 bases lining up with TRBD2. CDR3 length: 17 residues. Germline loops: CDR1 SSHAT, CDR2 FNYEAQ (reference sequence). The CDR3 region is CASSLDLAGDPYNEQFF. CDR3 bases: TGTGCTAGCAGCTTAGATCTAGCGGGGGACCCCTACAATGAGCAGTTCTTC.

This clonotype showed up many times. This chain connects TRBV14 to TRBJ1-6, with D uncertain. The V gene lost 2 bases and the J gene lost 5 bases, with 10 bases spanning the gap. Germline V CDR1 and CDR2: SGHDN, FVKESK. The CDR3 consists of 15 residues. This CDR3 is CASSQYRVHNSPLHF. In DNA, the CDR3 is TGTGCCAGCAGCCAATACCGGGTCCATAATTCACCCCTCCACTTT.

The chain links TRBV7-6 to TRBJ2-1; 8 positions match TRBD2. Per the germline V gene, CDR1 is SGHVS and CDR2 is FNYEAQ. With 4 bases clipped from V and 6 bases from J, the junction kept 5 bases outside the gene matches. This CDR3 spans 14 amino acids. CDR3 nucleotide sequence: TGTGCCAGCAGCTCGGGGGGGGCCTTCAATGAGCAGTTCTTC. As protein: CASSSGGAFNEQFF.

The chain uses TRBV28 and TRBJ2-3; TRBD2 matches 10 bases. V lost 5 bases and J lost 4; bases outside the gene matches: 6. From germline, CDR1 is MDHEN and CDR2 SYDVKM. The CDR3 consists of 15 residues. The CDR3 DNA reads TGTGCCAGCAGTCCAATAGCGGGGGGCTCAGATACGCAGTATTTT. This gives the protein CASSPIAGGSDTQYF.

Only a few counts were recorded for this clonotype. The CDR3 is CASSLPLNNGRASNSPLHF. In DNA, the CDR3 is TGTGCCAGCAGTTTGCCCCTCAACAATGGGAGGGCTTCAAATTCACCCCTCCACTTT. This rearrangement joins TRBV28 to TRBJ1-6; D gene unclear. Germline values: CDR1 MDHEN, CDR2 SYDVKM. V lost 3 bases and J lost 7, with 25 bases in between. This CDR3 spans 19 amino acids.

About this clonotype: This sequence may be a read error, since a much larger clone differs from it by one base. The chain is built from TRBV7-6 and TRBJ2-7, with a possible D match to TRBD2 (6 bases). The CDR3 is 16 residues long. Germline V gives CDR1 SGHVS, CDR2 FNYEAQ. CDR3 sequence: CANSLEAGGGNYEQYF. The CDR3 DNA follows: TGTGCCAACAGCTTGGAGGCCGGTGGAGGGAACTACGAGCAGTACTTC.

This clonotype was detected a few times. This sequence joins TRBV20-1 and TRBJ1-2; TRBD1 aligns across 8 bases. The germline CDR1 and CDR2 sequences are DFQATT and SNEGSKA (reference sequence). The V gene end was trimmed by 2 bases and the J gene end by 0 bases; junction bases not matched to a gene: 8. This CDR3 has 16 amino acids. The CDR3 sequence: CSARRPDRAANYGYTF. For the CDR3, the DNA is TGCAGTGCTAGACGCCCGGACAGGGCAGCTAACTATGGCTACACCTTC.

This clonotype was counted once. Being one base from a much bigger clone, this may be a read error. The chain carries TRBV7-8 and TRBJ2-2, with D maybe TRBD1 (5 bases). V gave up 5 bases and J gave up 7 bases, with 23 bases separating them. Germline CDR1 is SGHVS and CDR2 is FQNEAQ. The CDR3 has 17 amino acids. Here the CDR3 reads CASSQIIFQGFIGELFF. DNA for the CDR3: TGTGCCAGCAGCCAAATTATTTTCCAGGGTTTCATCGGGGAGCTGTTTTTT.

This clonotype was detected many times. The V and J genes are TRBV7-8 and TRBJ2-1; 9 bases are shared with TRBD2. The V gene's germline CDR1 is SGHVS and CDR2 FQNEAQ. V lost 4 bases, J lost 5 bases, and 9 bases stayed unmatched. The CDR3 contains 16 residues. CDR3 coding DNA: TGTGCCAGCAGCTCCCTAGGCGGGGGGGCGAACAATGAGCAGTTCTTC. Its protein is CASSSLGGGANNEQFF.

The rearrangement joins TRBV20-1 to TRBJ2-1, with a tentative D call TRBD1 (6 bases). Germline values: CDR1 DFQATT, CDR2 SNEGSKA (reference sequence). Deletions cut 5 bases from V and 4 bases from J, with 15 bases between. The CDR3 totals 14 residues. The CDR3 DNA reads as TGCAGTGCTTCAGGGGTATTCGAATACAATGAGCAGTTCTTC. It specifies CSASGVFEYNEQFF.

This clonotype was seen a handful of times. The CDR3 is CASREGEQAFF. The CDR3 region has the DNA TGTGCCAGCAGGGAGGGTGAGCAAGCTTTCTTT. The J gene is TRBJ1-1, the V gene TRBV5-5; D ambiguous. The CDR3 contains 11 residues. Germline V gene data show CDR1 as SGHKS and CDR2 as YYEKEE (reference sequence). Trimming removed 5 bases from V and 9 bases from J, with 11 bases in between. Drawing the rest from reference TRBV5-5 and TRBJ1-1, the complete variable domain is DAGVTQSPTHLIKTRGQQVTLRCSPISGHKSVSWYQQVLGQGPQFIFQYYEKEERGRGNFPDRFSARQFPNYSSELNVNALLLGDSALYLCASREGEQAFFGQGTRLTVV.